The clone carrying this T cell receptor beta chain has only a few counts. The antigen is undetermined. This sample was included in a study of T-cell reconstitution after alpha-beta-depleted transplantation in children. The study, taken as a whole, reports: One year after transplant, T-cell counts and diversity came mostly from newly produced T cells.

Construction of the TCRbeta library involved unique molecular identifiers. From the PCR reads, TCRdb called clonotypes with MiXCR, one entry per CDR3 protein. Of some 840,000 distinct CDR3 sequences listed, 16% are singletons. Deletions cut 8 bases from V and 6 bases from J, with 22 bases between. The CDR3 loop spans 15 amino acids. Per the germline V gene, CDR1 is SGHDT and CDR2 is YYEEEE. This clonotype was obtained from a male patient under 18 who had a stem cell transplant for acute lymphoblastic leukemia, so the T cells may come from the graft donor. The sample in question was PBMCs, mostly from graft donor cells, obtained 360 days after TCRalphabeta/CD19-depleted stem cell transplant. V usage is TRBV5-6 and J usage is TRBJ2-3, with D possibly TRBD1 on 5 matching bases. This chain's CDR3 is CASGPILGVEDTQYF. The CDR3 DNA reads TGTGCCAGTGGGCCCATCCTAGGGGTAGAGGATACGCAGTATTTT.